This T cell receptor (beta chain) was captured in a study of blood T cell repertoires in COVID-19. The assay was immunoSEQ multiplex PCR, and TCRdb's table has in-frame clones only and misses some. The table shows about 180,000 clones, with roughly 82% occurring only once. The trim removed 6 bases at V and 7 bases at J, leaving 4 bases unmatched. CDR3 length equals 13 residues. The germline V gene has CDR1 MNHEY and CDR2 SMNVEV (reference sequence). This clone has just a few counts. This sequence joins TRBV27 and TRBJ1-4; TRBD1 aligns across 8 bases. The TCR was taken from a woman aged 25-40 years who had recovered from COVID-19. Sequenced input: PBMCs or T cells enriched from blood (not recorded which). Here the CDR3 DNA reads TGTGCCAGCAGCCGCGACAGGGGTGAAAAACTGTTTTTT. As protein: CASSRDRGEKLFF.